This TCR beta chain was recovered during a study of T-cell reconstitution after alpha-beta-depleted transplantation in children. Construction of the TCRbeta library involved unique molecular identifiers. TCRdb called the PCR reads again in MiXCR, with one record for every CDR3 protein. Here the sample spans hundreds of thousands of distinct CDR3 sequences, about 10% being singletons. Germline CDR1 LGHNA, CDR2 YSLEER. CDR3 size: 8 residues. This clonotype was recorded at least ten times. This sequence joins TRBV4-3 and TRBJ2-3; D is undetermined. The receptor was derived from a child aged 2-15 years with inherited bone marrow failure, due to receive a stem cell transplant. Source: PBMCs, taken before TCRalphabeta/CD19-depleted stem cell transplant. The chain's CDR3 is CHLWTQYF. The CDR3 nucleotides read TGCCACCTGTGGACGCAGTATTTT.